This is a list of T cell receptor beta chains from one sample in a study of cytomegalovirus exposure and HLA in healthy donors. Using immunoSEQ multiplex PCR, the repertoire was profiled, and TCRdb retains in-frame clones only, with some absent. The sample carries 65,000 to 80,000 clones, around 94% recorded once. The sample was PBMCs. The receptors were gathered from a woman aged 18-35 years in good health and CMV-seropositive. Both conserved end residues are part of each CDR3. A D gene is named only where the DNA matches it firmly. Where a row states a size, it is once, few, many or the class of an expanded clone; other rows omit it.

j_call: TRBJ2-5
v_call: TRBV7-7
clone_size: once
d_call: .
cdr3_nt: TGTGCCAGCAGCTTAGCGGGAGTCCGGGAGACCCAGTACTTC
cdr3_aa: CASSLAGVRETQYF

j_call: TRBJ2-5
v_call: TRBV28
clone_size: .
d_call: .
cdr3_nt: TGTGCCAGCAGTTCCCTTAGAGATCTAGCGTCGTGGGAGACCCAGTACTTC
cdr3_aa: CASSSLRDLASWETQYF

j_call: TRBJ2-3
v_call: TRBV9
clone_size: .
d_call: TRBD2
cdr3_nt: TGTGCCAGCAGCAAAGGACTAGCGGGGGGAGCAGATACGCAGTATTTT
cdr3_aa: CASSKGLAGGADTQYF

j_call: TRBJ1-2
v_call: TRBV28
clone_size: .
d_call: .
cdr3_nt: TGTGCCAGCAGCCGCCCGGGAGCCTATGGCTACACCTTC
cdr3_aa: CASSRPGAYGYTF

j_call: TRBJ2-5
v_call: TRBV11-3
clone_size: .
d_call: TRBD2
cdr3_nt: TGTGCCAGCAGCTCACGACTAGCGGGGGTTGGAGAGACCCAGTACTTC
cdr3_aa: CASSSRLAGVGETQYF

j_call: TRBJ2-1
v_call: TRBV30
clone_size: .
d_call: TRBD2
cdr3_nt: TGTGCCTGGACTATCCTAGCGGGAATTGGGGAGCAGTTCTTC
cdr3_aa: CAWTILAGIGEQFF

j_call: TRBJ1-1
v_call: TRBV21-1
clone_size: .
d_call: .
cdr3_nt: TGTGCCAGCAGCAAATGTGGTCTCTACCCTGAAGCTTTCTTT
cdr3_aa: CASSKCGLYPEAFF

j_call: TRBJ2-3
v_call: TRBV29-1
clone_size: .
d_call: .
cdr3_nt: TGCAGCGTCGCAGGCGGGACAGACACAGATACGCAGTATTTT
cdr3_aa: CSVAGGTDTDTQYF

j_call: TRBJ2-5
v_call: TRBV7-9
clone_size: .
d_call: .
cdr3_nt: TGTGCCAGCAGCTTAAATTCAGATGAGACCCAGTACTTC
cdr3_aa: CASSLNSDETQYF

j_call: TRBJ2-5
v_call: TRBV11-3
clone_size: .
d_call: .
cdr3_nt: TGTGCCAGCAGCTTAGGGACTTTAGAGACCCAGTACTTC
cdr3_aa: CASSLGTLETQYF

j_call: TRBJ1-1
v_call: TRBV7-2
clone_size: .
d_call: .
cdr3_nt: TGTGCCAGCAGCCAGATGGGCTGGATGAACACTGAAGCTTTCTTT
cdr3_aa: CASSQMGWMNTEAFF

j_call: TRBJ1-2
v_call: TRBV5-6
clone_size: .
d_call: .
cdr3_nt: TGTGCCAGCAGCTTGGGTGGATCGGGGATAGCTAACTATGGCTACACCTTC
cdr3_aa: CASSLGGSGIANYGYTF

j_call: TRBJ2-5
v_call: TRBV19
clone_size: once
d_call: .
cdr3_nt: TGTGCCAGTAGTATGGGGGGAGAGACCCAGTACTTC
cdr3_aa: CASSMGGETQYF

j_call: TRBJ2-2
v_call: TRBV5-5
clone_size: .
d_call: TRBD1
cdr3_nt: TGTGCCAGCAGCTGGGGGACAGGGGGCACCGGGGAGCTGTTTTTT
cdr3_aa: CASSWGTGGTGELFF

j_call: TRBJ2-3
v_call: TRBV7-3
clone_size: .
d_call: .
cdr3_nt: TGTGCCAGCAGCTTAAGACAGCGCACAGATACGCAGTATTTT
cdr3_aa: CASSLRQRTDTQYF

j_call: TRBJ2-1
v_call: TRBV2
clone_size: .
d_call: TRBD2
cdr3_nt: TGTGCCAGCATGGGCGGGAGTACCTACAATGAGCAGTTCTTC
cdr3_aa: CASMGGSTYNEQFF

j_call: TRBJ2-7
v_call: TRBV5-5
clone_size: .
d_call: TRBD1
cdr3_nt: TGTGCCAGCAGCTGGGGACAGGGCGGGTTCTACGAGCAGTACTTC
cdr3_aa: CASSWGQGGFYEQYF

j_call: TRBJ1-2
v_call: TRBV27
clone_size: once
d_call: .
cdr3_nt: TGTGCCAGCAGACTAGGGCCGGGCTATGGCTACACCTTC
cdr3_aa: CASRLGPGYGYTF

j_call: TRBJ1-2
v_call: TRBV5-1
clone_size: .
d_call: TRBD1
cdr3_nt: TGCGCCAGCAGCTCGGAGACAGGGGCTAACTATGGCTACACCTTC
cdr3_aa: CASSSETGANYGYTF

j_call: TRBJ1-4
v_call: TRBV29-1
clone_size: once
d_call: .
cdr3_nt: TGCAGCGTTGAAACGGACAGTTCTGAAAAACTGTTTTTT
cdr3_aa: CSVETDSSEKLFF

j_call: TRBJ2-1
v_call: TRBV7-9
clone_size: .
d_call: TRBD2
cdr3_nt: TGTGCCAGCAGCTTTTTGGTAGCGGGGGGCCGAGTTTGGAATGAGCAGTTCTTC
cdr3_aa: CASSFLVAGGRVWNEQFF

j_call: TRBJ2-3
v_call: TRBV28
clone_size: .
d_call: TRBD2
cdr3_nt: TGTGCCAGCAGTTTACTTGGCCAGCCCTGGCTAGCGGGATTCCCCGATACGCAGTATTTT
cdr3_aa: CASSLLGQPWLAGFPDTQYF

j_call: TRBJ1-2
v_call: TRBV5-1
clone_size: .
d_call: .
cdr3_nt: TGCGCCAGCAGCTTGGAGCGAGGGGGCTACACCTTC
cdr3_aa: CASSLERGGYTF

j_call: TRBJ1-1
v_call: TRBV11-3
clone_size: .
d_call: TRBD1
cdr3_nt: TGTGCCAGCAGCCGACGCTCGGGACAGGGGAAGGGTCACACTGAAGCTTTCTTT
cdr3_aa: CASSRRSGQGKGHTEAFF

j_call: TRBJ1-4
v_call: TRBV28
clone_size: .
d_call: .
cdr3_nt: TGTGCCAGCAGTTTCCTGTCCTGGAGAAGGCCCGGTAGGGAAAAACTGTTTTTT
cdr3_aa: CASSFLSWRRPGREKLFF

j_call: TRBJ2-7
v_call: TRBV5-4
clone_size: few
d_call: .
cdr3_nt: TGTGCCAGCAGCTTGGATCGGAGCGGACTATACGAGCAGTACTTC
cdr3_aa: CASSLDRSGLYEQYF

j_call: TRBJ2-4
v_call: TRBV6-6
clone_size: .
d_call: .
cdr3_nt: TGTGCCAGCAGTTACTATAGAACCAAAAACATTCAGTACTTC
cdr3_aa: CASSYYRTKNIQYF

j_call: TRBJ2-1
v_call: TRBV15
clone_size: .
d_call: TRBD2
cdr3_nt: TGTGCCACCAGCGGGCGCGGGGGGCCCAAATACAATGAGCAGTTCTTC
cdr3_aa: CATSGRGGPKYNEQFF

j_call: TRBJ2-7
v_call: TRBV2
clone_size: .
d_call: TRBD2
cdr3_nt: TGTGCCAGCAGTGAAGGGGGCGGGAGAAGTGGGTACGAGCAGTACTTC
cdr3_aa: CASSEGGGRSGYEQYF